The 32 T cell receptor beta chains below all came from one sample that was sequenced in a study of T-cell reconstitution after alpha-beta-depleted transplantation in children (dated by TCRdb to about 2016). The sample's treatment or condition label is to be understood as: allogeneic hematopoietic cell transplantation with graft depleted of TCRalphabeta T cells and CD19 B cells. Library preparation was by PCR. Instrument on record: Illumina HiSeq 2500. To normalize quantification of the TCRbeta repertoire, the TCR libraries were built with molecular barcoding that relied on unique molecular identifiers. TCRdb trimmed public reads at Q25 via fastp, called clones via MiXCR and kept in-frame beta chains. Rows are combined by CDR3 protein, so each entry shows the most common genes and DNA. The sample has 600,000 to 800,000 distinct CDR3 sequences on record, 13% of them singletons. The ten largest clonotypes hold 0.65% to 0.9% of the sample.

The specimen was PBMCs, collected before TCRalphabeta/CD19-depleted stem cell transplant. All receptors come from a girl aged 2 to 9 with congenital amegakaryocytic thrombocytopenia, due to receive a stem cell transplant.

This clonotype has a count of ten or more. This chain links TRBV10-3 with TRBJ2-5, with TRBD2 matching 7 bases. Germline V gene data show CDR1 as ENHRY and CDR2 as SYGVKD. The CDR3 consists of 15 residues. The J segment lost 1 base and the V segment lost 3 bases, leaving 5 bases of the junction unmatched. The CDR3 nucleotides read TGTGCCATCAGTGACTCGGGAGGTATCCAAGAGACCCAGTACTTC. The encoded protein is CAISDSGGIQETQYF.

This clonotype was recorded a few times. CDR3 nucleotides: TGTGCCAGCAGCTTAAAGTCGTATCCGGGTGGCTACACCTTC. This gives the protein CASSLKSYPGGYTF. The V and J genes are TRBV7-2 and TRBJ1-2; no reliable D call. Between the trimmed V and J ends, which lost 2 bases and 7 bases, there was a span of 14 bases. The germline gives CDR1 SGHTA, CDR2 FQGNSA. This CDR3 comprises 14 residues.

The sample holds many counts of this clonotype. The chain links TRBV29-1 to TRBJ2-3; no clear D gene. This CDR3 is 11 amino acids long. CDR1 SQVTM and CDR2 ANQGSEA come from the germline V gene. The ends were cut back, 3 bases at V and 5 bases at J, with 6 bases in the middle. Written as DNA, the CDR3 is TGCAGCGTTGATCTTGAAGATACGCAGTATTTT. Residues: CSVDLEDTQYF.

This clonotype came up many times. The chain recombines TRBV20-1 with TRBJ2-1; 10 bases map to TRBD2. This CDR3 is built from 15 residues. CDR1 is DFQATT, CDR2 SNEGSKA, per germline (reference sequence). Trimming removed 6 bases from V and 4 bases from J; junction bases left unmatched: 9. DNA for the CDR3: TGCAGTGCGCCAAGGAGCGGGAGGGAATACAATGAGCAGTTCTTC. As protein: CSAPRSGREYNEQFF.

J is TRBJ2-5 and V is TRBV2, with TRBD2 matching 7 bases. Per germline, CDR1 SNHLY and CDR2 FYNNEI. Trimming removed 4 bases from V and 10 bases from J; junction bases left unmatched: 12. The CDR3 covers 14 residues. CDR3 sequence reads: CASSARGLDNHQYF. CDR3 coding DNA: TGTGCCAGCAGTGCTAGAGGACTAGATAATCACCAGTACTTC.

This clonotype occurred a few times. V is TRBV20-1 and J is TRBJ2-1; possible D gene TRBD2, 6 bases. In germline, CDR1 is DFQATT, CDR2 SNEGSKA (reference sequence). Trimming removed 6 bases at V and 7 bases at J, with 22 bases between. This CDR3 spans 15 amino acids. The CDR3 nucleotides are TGCAGTGCAACCCCGGGAGACCAGACCCAAAATGAGCAGTTCTTC. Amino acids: CSATPGDQTQNEQFF.

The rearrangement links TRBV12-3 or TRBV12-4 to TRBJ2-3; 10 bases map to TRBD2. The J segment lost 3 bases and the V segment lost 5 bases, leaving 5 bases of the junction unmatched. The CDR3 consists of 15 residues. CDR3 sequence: CASSSGRGTTDTQYF. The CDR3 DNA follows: TGTGCCAGCAGTAGCGGGAGGGGGACGACAGATACGCAGTATTTT.

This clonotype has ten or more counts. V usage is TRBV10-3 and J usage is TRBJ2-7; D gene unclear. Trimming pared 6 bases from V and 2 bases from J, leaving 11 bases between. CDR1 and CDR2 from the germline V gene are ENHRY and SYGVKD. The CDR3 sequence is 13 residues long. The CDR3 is CAIRAPWAYEQYF. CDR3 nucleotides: TGTGCCATCAGGGCCCCTTGGGCCTACGAGCAGTACTTC.

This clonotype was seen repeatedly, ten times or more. CDR3 protein: CSARSGLAHEQFF. As DNA, the CDR3 is TGCAGTGCTAGATCGGGACTAGCCCACGAGCAGTTCTTC. The V and J genes are TRBV20-1 and TRBJ2-1, with 9 bases that match TRBD2. The germline V gene has CDR1 DFQATT and CDR2 SNEGSKA (reference sequence). The CDR3 sequence is 13 residues long. V shed 2 bases and J 10 bases; nucleotides not matched to a gene: 6.

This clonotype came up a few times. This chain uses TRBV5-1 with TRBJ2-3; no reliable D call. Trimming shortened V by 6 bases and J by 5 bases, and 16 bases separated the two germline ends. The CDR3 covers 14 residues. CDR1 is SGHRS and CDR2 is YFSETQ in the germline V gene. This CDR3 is CASNLGRIVDTQYF. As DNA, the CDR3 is TGCGCCAGCAACCTTGGACGGATCGTAGATACGCAGTATTTT. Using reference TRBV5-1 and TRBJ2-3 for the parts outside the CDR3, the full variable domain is KAGVTQTPRYLIKTRGQQVTLSCSPISGHRSVSWYQQTPGQGLQFLFEYFSETQRNKGNFPGRFSGRQFSNSRSEMNVSTLELGDSALYLCASNLGRIVDTQYFGPGTRLTVL.

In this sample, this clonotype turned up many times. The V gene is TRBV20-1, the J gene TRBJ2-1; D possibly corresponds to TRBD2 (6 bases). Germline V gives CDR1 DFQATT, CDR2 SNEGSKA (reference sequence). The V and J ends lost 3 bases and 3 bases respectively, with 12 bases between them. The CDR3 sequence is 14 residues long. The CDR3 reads CSASTSSLYNEQFF. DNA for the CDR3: TGCAGTGCTAGTACTAGCAGCCTCTACAATGAGCAGTTCTTC.

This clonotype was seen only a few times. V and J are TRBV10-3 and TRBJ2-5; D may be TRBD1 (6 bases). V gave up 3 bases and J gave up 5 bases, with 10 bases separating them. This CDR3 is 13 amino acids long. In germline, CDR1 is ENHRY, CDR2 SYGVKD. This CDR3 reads CAISEQGLETQYF. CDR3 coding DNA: TGTGCCATCAGTGAACAGGGATTGGAGACCCAGTACTTC.

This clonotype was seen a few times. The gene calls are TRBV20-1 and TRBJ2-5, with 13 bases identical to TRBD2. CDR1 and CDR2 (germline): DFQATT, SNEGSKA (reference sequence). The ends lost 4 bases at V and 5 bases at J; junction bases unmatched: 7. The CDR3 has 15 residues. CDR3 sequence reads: CSAKTSGRAGETQYF. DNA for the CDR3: TGCAGTGCTAAAACTAGCGGGAGGGCCGGGGAGACCCAGTACTTC.

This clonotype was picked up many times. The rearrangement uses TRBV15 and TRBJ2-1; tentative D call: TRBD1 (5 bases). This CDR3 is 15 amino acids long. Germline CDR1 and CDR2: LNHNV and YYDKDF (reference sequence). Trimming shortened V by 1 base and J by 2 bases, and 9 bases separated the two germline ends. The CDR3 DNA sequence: TGTGCCACCAGCAGAGCCGACAGCACCTACAATGAGCAGTTCTTC. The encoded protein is CATSRADSTYNEQFF.

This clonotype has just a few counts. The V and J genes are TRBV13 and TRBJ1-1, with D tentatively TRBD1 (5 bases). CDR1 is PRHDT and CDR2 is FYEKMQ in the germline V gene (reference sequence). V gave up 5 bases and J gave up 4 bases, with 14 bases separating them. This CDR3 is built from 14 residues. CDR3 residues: CASSPLAGITEAFF. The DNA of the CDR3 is TGTGCCAGCAGCCCACTTGCAGGGATCACTGAAGCTTTCTTT.

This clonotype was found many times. CDR3 sequence: CASSLAGGSTGELFF. The CDR3 DNA sequence: TGCGCCAGCAGCTTGGCCGGAGGATCCACCGGGGAGCTGTTTTTT. The gene calls are TRBV5-1 and TRBJ2-2; D is perhaps TRBD2 (5 bases). Germline V lookup: CDR1 SGHRS, CDR2 YFSETQ. The CDR3 totals 15 residues. V was cut by 0 bases and J by 4 bases, with 10 bases left in between.

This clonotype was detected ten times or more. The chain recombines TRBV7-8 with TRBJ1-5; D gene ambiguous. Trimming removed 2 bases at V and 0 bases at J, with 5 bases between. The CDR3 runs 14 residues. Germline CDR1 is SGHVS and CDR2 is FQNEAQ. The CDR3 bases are TGTGCCAGCAGCTTAATCGATAGCAATCAGCCCCAGCATTTT. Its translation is CASSLIDSNQPQHF.

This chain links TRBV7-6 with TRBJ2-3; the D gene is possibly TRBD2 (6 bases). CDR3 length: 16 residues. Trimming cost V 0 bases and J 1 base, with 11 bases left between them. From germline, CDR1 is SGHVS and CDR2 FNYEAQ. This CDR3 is CASSLALGGGTDTQYF. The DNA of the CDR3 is TGTGCCAGCAGCTTAGCGCTAGGAGGGGGCACAGATACGCAGTATTTT.

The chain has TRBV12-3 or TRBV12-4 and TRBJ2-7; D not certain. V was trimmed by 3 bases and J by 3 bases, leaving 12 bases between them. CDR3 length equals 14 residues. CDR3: CASSFRRSDYEQYF. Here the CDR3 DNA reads TGTGCCAGCAGTTTTCGAAGGAGTGACTACGAGCAGTACTTC.

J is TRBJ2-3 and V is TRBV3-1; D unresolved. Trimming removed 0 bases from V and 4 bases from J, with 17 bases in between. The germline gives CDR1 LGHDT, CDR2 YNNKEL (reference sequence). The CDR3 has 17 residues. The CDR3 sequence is CASSQDRFSHTPDTQYF. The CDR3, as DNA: TGTGCCAGCAGCCAAGATAGGTTCTCCCACACTCCAGATACGCAGTATTTT.

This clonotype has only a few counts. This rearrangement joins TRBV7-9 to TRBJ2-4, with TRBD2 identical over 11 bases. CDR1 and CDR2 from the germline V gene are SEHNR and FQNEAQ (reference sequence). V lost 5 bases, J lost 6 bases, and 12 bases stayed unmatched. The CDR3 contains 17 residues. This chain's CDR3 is CASSRIAGGPSGNIQYF. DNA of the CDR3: TGTGCCAGCAGCCGCATAGCGGGAGGGCCGTCGGGAAACATTCAGTACTTC.

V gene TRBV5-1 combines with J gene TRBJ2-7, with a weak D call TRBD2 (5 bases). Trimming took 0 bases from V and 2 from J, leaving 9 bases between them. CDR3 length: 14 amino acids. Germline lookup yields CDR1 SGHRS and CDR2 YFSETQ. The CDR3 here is CASSLAAAAYEQYF. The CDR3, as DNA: TGCGCCAGCAGCTTGGCAGCGGCAGCCTACGAGCAGTACTTC.

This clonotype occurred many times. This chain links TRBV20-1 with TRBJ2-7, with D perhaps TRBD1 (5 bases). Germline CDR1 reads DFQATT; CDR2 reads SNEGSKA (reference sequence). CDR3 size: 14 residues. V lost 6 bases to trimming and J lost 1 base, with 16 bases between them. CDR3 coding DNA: TGCAGTGCGGAAGCGCAAGGGGCATCCTACGAGCAGTACTTC. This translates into CSAEAQGASYEQYF.

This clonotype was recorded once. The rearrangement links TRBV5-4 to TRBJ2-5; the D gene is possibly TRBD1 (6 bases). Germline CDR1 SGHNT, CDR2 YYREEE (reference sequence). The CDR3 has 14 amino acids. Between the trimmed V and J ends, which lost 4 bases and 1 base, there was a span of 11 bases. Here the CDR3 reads CASSGKQGQETQYF. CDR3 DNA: TGTGCCAGCAGCGGAAAACAGGGCCAAGAGACCCAGTACTTC.

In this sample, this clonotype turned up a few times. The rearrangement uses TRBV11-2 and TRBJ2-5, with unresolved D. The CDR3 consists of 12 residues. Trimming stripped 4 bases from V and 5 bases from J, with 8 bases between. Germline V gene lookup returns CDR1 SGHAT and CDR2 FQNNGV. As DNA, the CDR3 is TGTGCCAGCAGCTACAGCGCGGAGACCCAGTACTTC. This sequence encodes CASSYSAETQYF. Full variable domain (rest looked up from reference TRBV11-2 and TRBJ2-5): EAGVAQSPRYKIIEKRQSVAFWCNPISGHATLYWYQQILGQGPKLLIQFQNNGVVDDSQLPKDRFSAERLKGVDSTLKIQPAKLEDSAVYLCASSYSAETQYFGPGTRLLVL.

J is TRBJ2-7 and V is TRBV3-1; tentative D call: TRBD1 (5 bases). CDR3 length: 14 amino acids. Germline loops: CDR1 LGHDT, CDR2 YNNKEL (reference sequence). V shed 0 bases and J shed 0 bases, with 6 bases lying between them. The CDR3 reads CASSQEGASYEQYF. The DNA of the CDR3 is TGTGCCAGCAGCCAAGAAGGGGCCTCCTACGAGCAGTACTTC.

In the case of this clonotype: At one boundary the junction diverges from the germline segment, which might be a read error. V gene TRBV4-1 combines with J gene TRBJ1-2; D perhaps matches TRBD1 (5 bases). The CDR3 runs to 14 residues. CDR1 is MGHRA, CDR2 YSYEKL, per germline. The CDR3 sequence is CASSQDLDRGGSTF. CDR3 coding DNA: TGCGCCAGCAGCCAAGATCTGGATAGGGGTGGCTCCACCTTC.

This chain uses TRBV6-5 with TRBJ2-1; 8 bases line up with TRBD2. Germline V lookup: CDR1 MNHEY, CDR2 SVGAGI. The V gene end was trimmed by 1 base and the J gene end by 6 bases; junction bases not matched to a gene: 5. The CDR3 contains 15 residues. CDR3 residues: CASSYFSGTSNEQFF. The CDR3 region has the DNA TGTGCCAGCAGTTACTTTAGCGGGACGTCCAATGAGCAGTTCTTC.

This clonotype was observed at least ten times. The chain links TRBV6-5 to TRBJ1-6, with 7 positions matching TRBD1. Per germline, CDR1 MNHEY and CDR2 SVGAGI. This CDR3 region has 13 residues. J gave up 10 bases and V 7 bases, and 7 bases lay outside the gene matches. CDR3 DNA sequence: TGTGCCAGCACCCGACAGGGAGGCTCACCCCTCCACTTT. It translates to CASTRQGGSPLHF.

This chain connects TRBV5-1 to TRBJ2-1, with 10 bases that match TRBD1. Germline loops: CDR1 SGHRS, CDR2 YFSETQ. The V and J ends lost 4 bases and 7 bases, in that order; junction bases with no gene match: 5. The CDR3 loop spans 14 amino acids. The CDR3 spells CASSDWTGGNEQFF. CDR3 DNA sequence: TGCGCCAGCAGCGATTGGACAGGGGGGAATGAGCAGTTCTTC.

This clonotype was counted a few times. The CDR3 spells CRGTGGAGVQFF. The CDR3 coding sequence is TGCAGGGGAACAGGGGGCGCGGGAGTGCAGTTCTTC. The chain combines TRBV20-1 with TRBJ2-1, with 9 bases lining up with TRBD1. The CDR3 length is 12 residues. Germline V gene sequence: CDR1 DFQATT, CDR2 SNEGSKA (reference sequence).

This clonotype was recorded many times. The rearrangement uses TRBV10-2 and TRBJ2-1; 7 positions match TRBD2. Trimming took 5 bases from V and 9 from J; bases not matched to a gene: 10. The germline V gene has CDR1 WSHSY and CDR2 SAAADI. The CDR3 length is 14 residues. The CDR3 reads CASSLRYPGGEQFF. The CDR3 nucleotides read TGCGCCAGCAGTTTACGTTACCCGGGGGGTGAGCAGTTCTTC.